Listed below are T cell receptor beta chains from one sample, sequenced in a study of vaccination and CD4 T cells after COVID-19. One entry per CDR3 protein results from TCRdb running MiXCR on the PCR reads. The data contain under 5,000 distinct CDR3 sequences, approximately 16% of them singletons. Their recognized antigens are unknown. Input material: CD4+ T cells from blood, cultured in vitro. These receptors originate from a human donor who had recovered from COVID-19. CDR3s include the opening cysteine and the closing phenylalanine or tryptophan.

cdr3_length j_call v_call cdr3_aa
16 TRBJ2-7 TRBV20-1 CSASGLAGGPQYEQYF
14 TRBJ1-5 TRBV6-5 CASSYSRGLGAQHF
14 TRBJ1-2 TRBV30 CAWSVAESTYGYTF
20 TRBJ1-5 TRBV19 CASSITGTHFSRNSNQPQHF
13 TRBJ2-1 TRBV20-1 CSATKTSGNEQFF
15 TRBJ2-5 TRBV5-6 CASSLLAGVQETQYF
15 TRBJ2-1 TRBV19 CASTPLGMSQGEQFF
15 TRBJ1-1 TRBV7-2 CASRQGVDRHTEAFF
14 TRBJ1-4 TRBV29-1 CSVSHGQVREKLFF
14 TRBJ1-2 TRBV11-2 CASSGQGVGYGYTF
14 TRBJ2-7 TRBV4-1 CASSPMDRGGEQYF
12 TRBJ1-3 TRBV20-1 CSAREGGNTIYF
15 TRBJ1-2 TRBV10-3 CAISGGGDRNYGYTF
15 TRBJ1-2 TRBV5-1 CASSLGDRAGPGYTF
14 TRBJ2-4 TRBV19 CASSTTGGGNIQYF
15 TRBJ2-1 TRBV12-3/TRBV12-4 CASSLLGQGNNEQFF
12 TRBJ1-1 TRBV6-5 CASSYANTEAFF
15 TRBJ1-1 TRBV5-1 CASSLDSSMNTEAFF
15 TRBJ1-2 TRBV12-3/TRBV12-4 CASSLGQSIGDGYTF
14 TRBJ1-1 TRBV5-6 CASRSFTLNTEAFF
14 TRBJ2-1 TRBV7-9 CASSPREQGAEQFF
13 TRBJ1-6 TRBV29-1 CSVEATRCSPLHF
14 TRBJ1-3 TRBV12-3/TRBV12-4 CASTLDRAGNTIYF
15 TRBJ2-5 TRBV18 CASSLGTGGMETQYF
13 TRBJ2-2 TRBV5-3 CASSLTVGGELFF
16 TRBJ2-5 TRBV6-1 CASKSSRSGKGETQYF
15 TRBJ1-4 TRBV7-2 CASSPVQGAREKLFF
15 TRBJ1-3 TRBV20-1 CSASPGQFSGNTIYF
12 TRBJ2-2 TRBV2 CASNLASGELFF
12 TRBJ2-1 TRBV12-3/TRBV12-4 CASSPEGNEQFF
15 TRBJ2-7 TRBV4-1 CASSQAGTTAYEQYF
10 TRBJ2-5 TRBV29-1 CSFGGKTQYF
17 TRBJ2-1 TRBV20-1 CSARPPSGTGANNEQFF
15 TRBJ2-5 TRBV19 CASSMGGSDSSAQYF
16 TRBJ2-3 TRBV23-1 CASSRTPGGRTDTQYF
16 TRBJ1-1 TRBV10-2 CASIPGQGLANTEAFF
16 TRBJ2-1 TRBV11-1 CASSLALAGTSREQFF
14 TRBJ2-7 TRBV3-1 CASSRQQGNYEQYF
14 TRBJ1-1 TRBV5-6 CASSRRDGGPEAFF
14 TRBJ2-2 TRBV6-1 CASRQGGNTGELFF
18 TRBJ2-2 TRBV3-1 CASSYTHPGTGVPGELFF
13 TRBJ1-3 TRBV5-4 CASSLGSGNTIYF
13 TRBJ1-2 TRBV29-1 CSVERVGVNGYTF
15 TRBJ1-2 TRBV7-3 CASSLTVTGVDGYTF
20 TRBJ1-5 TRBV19 CASSPSVKQGLGYSNQPQHF
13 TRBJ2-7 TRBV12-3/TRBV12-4 CASSPDRPYEQYF
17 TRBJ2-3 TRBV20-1 CSAIGPSGGAGTDTQYF
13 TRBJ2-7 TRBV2 CASRWGGRNEQYF
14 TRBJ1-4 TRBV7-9 CASSLGQGDEKLFF
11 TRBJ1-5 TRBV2 CASGPNQPQHF
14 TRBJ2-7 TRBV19 CASSIGVGTYEQYF
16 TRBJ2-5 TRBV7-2 CASLSQGQGNGETQYF
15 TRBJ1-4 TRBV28 CASSVMQGLNEKLFF
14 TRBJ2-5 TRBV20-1 CSARTSGASETQYF
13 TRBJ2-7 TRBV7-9 CASSHSSGYEQYF